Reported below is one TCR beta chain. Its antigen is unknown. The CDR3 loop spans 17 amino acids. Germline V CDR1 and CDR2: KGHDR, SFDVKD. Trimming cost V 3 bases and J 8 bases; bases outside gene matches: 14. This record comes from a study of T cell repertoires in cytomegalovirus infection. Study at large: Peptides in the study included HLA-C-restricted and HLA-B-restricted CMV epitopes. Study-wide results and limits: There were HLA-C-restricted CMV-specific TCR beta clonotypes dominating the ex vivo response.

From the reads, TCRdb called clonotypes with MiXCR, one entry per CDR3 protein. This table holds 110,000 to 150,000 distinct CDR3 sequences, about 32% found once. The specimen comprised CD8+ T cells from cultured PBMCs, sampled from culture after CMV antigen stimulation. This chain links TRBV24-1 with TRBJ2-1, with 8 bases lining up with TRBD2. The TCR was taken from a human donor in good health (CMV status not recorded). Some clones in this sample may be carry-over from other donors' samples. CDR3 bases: TGTGCCACCAGTGATCCCTTGCTGGCGGGGGGAGGGGATGAGCAGTTCTTC. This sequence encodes CATSDPLLAGGGDEQFF.